This T cell receptor (beta chain) was recorded in a study of T cells in tuberculosis. The time point is: new active TB diagnosis, blood taken before or within 7 days of starting treatment. Between the trimmed V and J ends, which lost 5 bases and 5 bases, there was a span of 17 bases. This CDR3 region has 15 residues. CDR1 and CDR2 (germline): SGHVS, FNYEAQ. Sequencing used immunoSEQ multiplex PCR; TCRdb keeps in-frame clones, though not all of them. The sample has more than 30,000 clones; less than 95% are singletons. This clone was found once. The sample in question was PBMCs, obtained at tuberculosis diagnosis. The chain combines TRBV7-6 with TRBJ2-3, with a possible D match to TRBD1 (6 bases). The receptor's source is an adult with tuberculosis. The CDR3 DNA is TGTGCCAGCAGCGGATACAGGGAGAGTAGAGATACGCAGTATTTT. Translating it yields CASSGYRESRDTQYF.